Here is one T cell receptor (beta chain) with its context. This sample was taken from a study of blood T cell repertoires in COVID-19. Method: immunoSEQ multiplex PCR; TCRdb's copy keeps in-frame clones and lacks some. The table includes 300,000 to 450,000 clones, more than 75% detected once. Germline V gives CDR1 SEHNR, CDR2 FQNEAQ (reference sequence). The CDR3 totals 15 residues. J was trimmed by 5 bases and V by 2 bases; bases with no gene match: 8. This chain connects TRBV7-9 to TRBJ2-5; 7 bases are a match to TRBD2. The sequence was collected from a man between 25 and 39 years old who had recovered from COVID-19. Material for sequencing was PBMCs or T cells enriched from blood (not recorded which). CDR3 amino acids: CASSLTGGIGETQYF. The CDR3, as DNA: TGTGCCAGCAGCTTAACCGGGGGGATTGGGGAGACCCAGTACTTC.